The rows below give T cell receptor beta chains drawn from one sample of a study of molecular identifiers for immune sequencing clone quantification. TCRdb reanalysed the PCR reads using MiXCR and keeps one entry per CDR3 protein. The table has approximately 41,000 distinct CDR3 sequences, over 15% seen once; the top ten hold about 1.1%. The source material was naive CD8+ T cells from blood, with Jurkat cell RNA spiked in. The receptors shown here come from a human donor in good health. Some libraries in this study had Jurkat cell RNA spiked in. CDR3s leave out the opening cysteine and the closing phenylalanine or tryptophan. The order of the fields is V gene, CDR3 length, clone size, D gene, J gene, CDR3 protein. D genes are given only for firm matches. Clone size is shown for a subset of rows, as once, few, many or a class of expanded clone.

v_call: TRBV4-3; cdr3_length: 18; clone_size: many; d_call: TRBD2; j_call: TRBJ2-1; cdr3_aa: ASSQDAHLGWRGGNNEQF
v_call: TRBV5-6; cdr3_length: 12; clone_size: many; d_call: TRBD1; j_call: TRBJ2-7; cdr3_aa: ASSLPGQPYEQY
v_call: TRBV3-1; cdr3_length: 14; clone_size: many; d_call: .; j_call: TRBJ2-4; cdr3_aa: ASSQNGGLEVPIQY
v_call: TRBV6-2/TRBV6-3; cdr3_length: 16; clone_size: many; d_call: TRBD1; j_call: TRBJ2-3; cdr3_aa: ASSYAPNRGTWADTQY
v_call: TRBV13; cdr3_length: 11; clone_size: many; d_call: .; j_call: TRBJ2-7; cdr3_aa: ASSLASQAEQY
v_call: TRBV5-6; cdr3_length: 11; clone_size: many; d_call: .; j_call: TRBJ2-4; cdr3_aa: ASSSSPANIQY
v_call: TRBV12-3/TRBV12-4; cdr3_length: 13; clone_size: many; d_call: .; j_call: TRBJ2-5; cdr3_aa: ASSPDQRGQETQY
v_call: TRBV4-1; cdr3_length: 11; clone_size: many; d_call: .; j_call: TRBJ2-7; cdr3_aa: ASSPHRAYEQY
v_call: TRBV30; cdr3_length: 12; clone_size: many; d_call: .; j_call: TRBJ2-7; cdr3_aa: AWSPNNLSDEQY
v_call: TRBV6-5; cdr3_length: 13; clone_size: many; d_call: .; j_call: TRBJ2-3; cdr3_aa: ASSYSGQGTDTQY
v_call: TRBV7-2; cdr3_length: 13; clone_size: .; d_call: .; j_call: TRBJ1-5; cdr3_aa: ASRRAEYSNQPQH
v_call: TRBV29-1; cdr3_length: 12; clone_size: many; d_call: .; j_call: TRBJ1-1; cdr3_aa: SVDRGANEDEAF
v_call: TRBV29-1; cdr3_length: 9; clone_size: .; d_call: .; j_call: TRBJ2-1; cdr3_aa: SVRDFGEQF
v_call: TRBV6-6; cdr3_length: 11; clone_size: many; d_call: .; j_call: TRBJ1-4; cdr3_aa: ATLGGENEKLF
v_call: TRBV11-1; cdr3_length: 13; clone_size: many; d_call: TRBD1; j_call: TRBJ2-7; cdr3_aa: ASSYETGGGYEQY
v_call: TRBV6-2/TRBV6-3; cdr3_length: 9; clone_size: many; d_call: .; j_call: TRBJ1-1; cdr3_aa: ASSKGRKAF
v_call: TRBV19; cdr3_length: 13; clone_size: once; d_call: TRBD1; j_call: TRBJ2-5; cdr3_aa: ASSSDRGHQETQY
v_call: TRBV10-3; cdr3_length: 16; clone_size: many; d_call: .; j_call: TRBJ2-6; cdr3_aa: AISEADTWTSGANVLT
v_call: TRBV6-2/TRBV6-3; cdr3_length: 13; clone_size: .; d_call: TRBD2; j_call: TRBJ2-5; cdr3_aa: ASSWDYQTQETQY
v_call: TRBV27; cdr3_length: 18; clone_size: many; d_call: TRBD1; j_call: TRBJ2-7; cdr3_aa: ASSPSTDTPGTEITYEQY
v_call: TRBV6-5; cdr3_length: 11; clone_size: .; d_call: .; j_call: TRBJ2-7; cdr3_aa: ASSPGASYEQY
v_call: TRBV7-9; cdr3_length: 13; clone_size: many; d_call: .; j_call: TRBJ2-7; cdr3_aa: ASSLGTMMAYEQY
v_call: TRBV21-1; cdr3_length: 15; clone_size: many; d_call: .; j_call: TRBJ2-5; cdr3_aa: ASSKFSGGQGWETQY
v_call: TRBV4-3; cdr3_length: 14; clone_size: many; d_call: .; j_call: TRBJ2-3; cdr3_aa: ASSQDRGARTDTQY
v_call: TRBV5-4; cdr3_length: 10; clone_size: .; d_call: .; j_call: TRBJ1-1; cdr3_aa: ASSSQHTEAF
v_call: TRBV11-2; cdr3_length: 12; clone_size: many; d_call: .; j_call: TRBJ2-1; cdr3_aa: ASSLDYSYDEQF
v_call: TRBV20-1; cdr3_length: 15; clone_size: many; d_call: .; j_call: TRBJ2-3; cdr3_aa: SARGGVTGTGTDTQY